The present TCR beta chain was sequenced within a study of cytomegalovirus exposure and HLA in healthy donors. CDR1 SGHTA and CDR2 FQGNSA come from the germline V gene. The CDR3 runs 18 residues. The ends lost 1 base at V and 3 bases at J; junction bases unmatched: 11. With 60 Vbeta and 13 Jbeta primers, the PCR was carried out. Profiled with immunoSEQ multiplex PCR; TCRdb holds only in-frame clones, not every one. The sample records approximately 220,000 clones, approximately 80% being singletons. The sequencing sample was made of PBMCs. This receptor was identified in a man in his forties in good health and CMV-seronegative. V and J are TRBV7-2 and TRBJ2-1; 8 bases match TRBD2. The CDR3 DNA is TGTGCCAGCAGCTTAGACAGGTTGTGGGCGGGGGGCTACAATGAGCAGTTCTTC. It is translated as CASSLDRLWAGGYNEQFF.